The 24 T cell receptor beta chains below were found in one sample sequenced in a study of blood T cell repertoires in COVID-19. Sequenced by immunoSEQ multiplex PCR; TCRdb stores in-frame clones only, minus some. The data contain about 200,000 clones, around 89% of them seen just once; the ten biggest clones take up roughly 8.4%. What was sequenced was PBMCs or T cells enriched from blood (not recorded which). The receptors stem from a woman under 30 who had recovered from COVID-19.

The chain uses TRBV9 and TRBJ2-4, with 7 bases identical to TRBD1. Per the germline V gene, CDR1 is SGDLS and CDR2 is YYNGEE. The CDR3 is 17 amino acids. V lost 0 bases to trimming and J lost 2 bases; unmatched junction nucleotides: 8. CDR3 residues: CASSVGGNRGSKNIQYF. In DNA form, the CDR3 reads TGTGCCAGCAGCGTAGGGGGAAACAGGGGTTCCAAAAACATTCAGTACTTC.

The J gene is TRBJ1-4, the V gene TRBV20-1; 8 bases agree with TRBD1. The junction had 7 bases not matched to a gene; V was cut back by 3 bases and J by 7 bases. Per germline, CDR1 DFQATT and CDR2 SNEGSKA (reference sequence). This CDR3 region has 14 residues. The chain's CDR3 is CSASKGTGSEKLFF. The DNA for the CDR3 is TGCAGTGCTAGTAAAGGGACAGGTTCTGAAAAACTGTTTTTT.

V usage is TRBV13 and J usage is TRBJ2-1, with 8 bases fitting TRBD1. The CDR3 totals 16 residues. Germline V gives CDR1 PRHDT, CDR2 FYEKMQ (reference sequence). Trimming took 4 bases from V and 1 from J; bases not matched to a gene: 6. The CDR3 DNA reads as TGTGCCAGCAGCTCCGAGGGACAGGCGTCCTACAATGAGCAGTTCTTC. This encodes CASSSEGQASYNEQFF. The full variable domain, rest sourced from reference TRBV13 and TRBJ2-1, is AAGVIQSPRHLIKEKRETATLKCYPIPRHDTVYWYQQGPGQDPQFLISFYEKMQSDKGSIPDRFSAQQFSDYHSELNMSSLELGDSALYFCASSSEGQASYNEQFFGPGTRLTVL.

This clone has just one count. This rearrangement joins TRBV11-2 to TRBJ1-2; a weak D match, TRBD1 (5 bases). The CDR3 is 15 residues long. CDR1 and CDR2 (germline): SGHAT, FQNNGV. Trimming took 1 base from V and 6 from J, leaving 15 bases between them. Here the CDR3 reads CASSLVQGTPNGYTF. The CDR3 DNA is TGTGCCAGCAGCTTAGTTCAGGGAACCCCAAATGGCTACACCTTC.

The chain is built from TRBV7-6 and TRBJ1-3; a possible D gene is TRBD1 (6 bases). Germline V gene sequence: CDR1 SGHVS, CDR2 FNYEAQ. Trimming stripped 1 base from V and 0 bases from J, with 10 bases between. The CDR3 runs 16 residues. CDR3 coding DNA: TGTGCCAGCAGCTTAGGCACAGGGCTCTCTGGAAACACCATATATTTT. This gives the protein CASSLGTGLSGNTIYF.

This clone has only one observation. V and J are TRBV6-6 and TRBJ1-2; the D is unclear. The CDR3 has 16 amino acids. CDR1 is MNHNY, CDR2 SVGAGI, per germline (reference sequence). Trimming removed 2 bases at V and 6 bases at J, with 19 bases between. CDR3: CASSYGGATARDGYTF. The CDR3 nucleotides are TGTGCCAGCAGTTACGGTGGTGCTACCGCCCGCGATGGCTACACCTTC.

The chain joins TRBV2 to TRBJ2-7; 14 nucleotides align to TRBD2. V lost 5 bases and J lost 4; bases outside the gene matches: 10. This CDR3 has 17 amino acids. CDR1 and CDR2 (germline): SNHLY, FYNNEI. DNA of the CDR3: TGTGCCAGCAGTTCGGGGACTAGCGGGGGCCGAGTATACGAGCAGTACTTC. Translation gives CASSSGTSGGRVYEQYF.

The J gene is TRBJ1-4, the V gene TRBV9; tentatively, D is TRBD1 (6 bases). V was cut by 3 bases and J by 4 bases, with 10 bases left in between. Germline CDR1 is SGDLS and CDR2 is YYNGEE. The length of the CDR3 is 14 residues. CDR3 in amino acids: CASSERTDNEKLFF. The CDR3 nucleotides read TGTGCCAGCAGCGAACGGACAGATAATGAAAAACTGTTTTTT.

The chain uses TRBV6-5 and TRBJ2-2, with TRBD1 matching over 8 bases. The CDR3 totals 15 residues. V shed 4 bases, J shed 5 bases, and the junction held 6 bases outside the gene matches. The V gene's germline CDR1 is MNHEY and CDR2 SVGAGI. The CDR3 bases are TGTGCCAGCAGTTCCGGGACAGGTGTTACCGGGGAGCTGTTTTTT. It codes for CASSSGTGVTGELFF.

The gene calls are TRBV5-6 and TRBJ1-1, with unresolved D. This CDR3 region has 14 residues. V was trimmed by 3 bases and J by 4 bases, leaving 13 bases between them. The germline V gene has CDR1 SGHDT and CDR2 YYEEEE. The CDR3 protein is CASSSKLYATEAFF. The CDR3 nucleotides are TGTGCCAGCAGCTCAAAACTATATGCCACTGAAGCTTTCTTT.

This sequence joins TRBV28 and TRBJ2-7; TRBD1 matches 7 bases. The CDR3 runs 15 residues. Germline CDR1 MDHEN, CDR2 SYDVKM. V was pared by 6 bases and J by 0 bases, with 8 bases of the junction left unmatched. The CDR3 nucleotides read TGTGCCAGCAGCCCCGGGACAGTCCTCTCCTACGAGCAGTACTTC. Translation gives CASSPGTVLSYEQYF.

The rearrangement joins TRBV5-1 to TRBJ1-4; D remains unclear. The CDR3 totals 13 residues. The germline V and J ends were trimmed by 4 bases and 5 bases, with 9 bases remaining between them. Germline values: CDR1 SGHRS, CDR2 YFSETQ. The CDR3 loop is CASSPTDNEKLFF. In DNA form, the CDR3 reads TGCGCCAGCAGCCCCACAGACAATGAAAAACTGTTTTTT.

V gene TRBV6-1 combines with J gene TRBJ2-7; 9 nucleotides agree with TRBD1. Germline V CDR1 and CDR2: MNHNS, SASEGT. V dropped 1 base and J dropped 0; count of bases not matched to a gene: 1. The length of the CDR3 is 15 residues. The DNA of the CDR3 is TGTGCCAGCAGTGAAGAGACAGGGGGCTCCTACGAGCAGTACTTC. This encodes CASSEETGGSYEQYF.

The V and J genes are TRBV10-3 and TRBJ1-5; 7 nucleotides line up with TRBD1. CDR1 and CDR2 from the germline V gene are ENHRY and SYGVKD. This CDR3 comprises 13 residues. J gave up 7 bases and V 6 bases, and 6 bases lay outside the gene matches. This CDR3 reads CAIRGGQNQPQHF. The CDR3 DNA sequence: TGTGCCATCAGGGGGGGACAGAACCAGCCCCAGCATTTT.

The chain is built from TRBV30 and TRBJ2-7; TRBD2 is a possible D gene (6 bases). V was pared by 5 bases and J by 8 bases, with 19 bases between. The CDR3 covers 13 residues. CDR1 and CDR2 (germline): GTSNPN, SVGIG (reference sequence). CDR3 sequence: CAWVTWGEWKQYF. The DNA of the CDR3 is TGTGCCTGGGTCACCTGGGGGGAGTGGAAGCAGTACTTC. Filled out from reference TRBV30 and TRBJ2-7, the complete variable domain reads SQTIHQWPATLVQPVGSPLSLECTVEGTSNPNLYWYRQAAGRGLQLLFYSVGIGQISSEVPQNLSASRPQDRQFILSSKKLLLSDSGFYLCAWVTWGEWKQYFGPGTRLTVT.

CDR3 sequence: CAWSVRQNNEQFF. CDR3 DNA: TGTGCCTGGAGTGTACGACAGAACAATGAGCAGTTCTTC. The rearrangement uses TRBV30 and TRBJ2-1; D is perhaps TRBD1 (5 bases). Between the trimmed V and J ends, which lost 0 bases and 5 bases, there was a span of 8 bases. The CDR3 extends over 13 amino acids. CDR1 is GTSNPN, CDR2 SVGIG, per germline (reference sequence).

V usage is TRBV6-5 and J usage is TRBJ1-3; D gene ambiguous. Germline V gives CDR1 MNHEY, CDR2 SVGAGI. The CDR3 is 15 amino acids. Deletions cut 6 bases from V and 0 bases from J, with 12 bases between. Here the CDR3 reads CASRGPGFSGNTIYF. CDR3 bases: TGTGCCAGCAGAGGACCGGGATTCTCTGGAAACACCATATATTTT.

The rearrangement uses TRBV28 and TRBJ1-2, with 8 nucleotides matching TRBD1. Germline V gene lookup returns CDR1 MDHEN and CDR2 SYDVKM. This CDR3 is built from 18 residues. V lost 4 bases, J lost 0 bases, and 13 bases stayed unmatched. CDR3 DNA sequence: TGTGCCAGCAGTTCAGTAGGGACAGGTTATATGTCTAACTATGGCTACACCTTC. Encoded protein: CASSSVGTGYMSNYGYTF.

V gene TRBV4-1 combines with J gene TRBJ2-1, with 10 nucleotides matching TRBD2. In germline, CDR1 is MGHRA, CDR2 YSYEKL. The CDR3 extends over 16 amino acids. After removal of 6 bases from V and 1 base from J, the junction contained 6 bases not matched to a gene. CDR3 in amino acids: CASRVTGLASYNEQFF. In nucleotides, the CDR3 is TGCGCCAGCAGGGTAACGGGACTAGCGTCCTACAATGAGCAGTTCTTC.

The V and J genes are TRBV4-1 and TRBJ2-2; 8 bases align to TRBD1. The ends lost 0 bases at V and 0 bases at J; junction bases unmatched: 9. The CDR3 is 19 residues long. The germline V gene encodes CDR1 MGHRA and CDR2 YSYEKL. CDR3 sequence reads: CASSQDWRDRPTNTGELFF. The CDR3, as DNA: TGCGCCAGCAGCCAAGATTGGCGGGACAGGCCAACGAACACCGGGGAGCTGTTTTTT.

This clone was counted a single time. This rearrangement joins TRBV3-1 (or the pseudogene TRBV3-2) to TRBJ1-5, with D tentatively TRBD1 (5 bases). Trimming cost V 3 bases and J 4 bases, with 7 bases left between them. There are 13 residues in the CDR3. The V gene's germline CDR1 is LGHDT and CDR2 YNNKEL (reference sequence). The CDR3 protein is CASSHSGNQPQHF. CDR3 coding DNA: TGTGCCAGCAGCCATTCAGGGAATCAGCCCCAGCATTTT.

The rearrangement joins TRBV19 to TRBJ2-3; D unresolved. CDR3 length equals 16 residues. Trimming shortened V by 5 bases and J by 2 bases, and 17 bases separated the two germline ends. Germline V lookup: CDR1 LNHDA, CDR2 SQIVND (reference sequence). The CDR3 here is CASSPDVWSNTDTQYF. The CDR3 bases are TGTGCCAGTAGTCCCGACGTATGGAGCAACACAGATACGCAGTATTTT.

The chain carries TRBV7-9 and TRBJ2-5, with D perhaps matching TRBD2 (6 bases). Per germline, CDR1 SEHNR and CDR2 FQNEAQ (reference sequence). Trimming pared 2 bases from V and 5 bases from J, leaving 9 bases between. The CDR3 totals 13 residues. The CDR3 protein is CASSLLRGETQYF. As DNA, the CDR3 is TGTGCCAGCAGCTTACTTCGGGGGGAGACCCAGTACTTC.

This sequence joins TRBV7-2 and TRBJ2-5; the D gene is possibly TRBD2 (6 bases). The CDR3 runs 15 residues. The V end lost 5 bases, the J end lost 2 bases, and 15 bases lay between the germline ends. The germline V gene encodes CDR1 SGHTA and CDR2 FQGNSA. The CDR3 nucleotides read TGTGCCAGCAGCGACCAAAGACTAGATCAAGAGACCCAGTACTTC. Amino acids: CASSDQRLDQETQYF.